A selection of T cell receptor beta chains follows, all from one sample in a study of cytomegalovirus exposure and HLA in healthy donors. Clones were read by immunoSEQ multiplex PCR, and TCRdb kept only the in-frame ones, dropping some. Here the sample spans about 81,000 clones, about 87% being singletons. Sequenced material: PBMCs. Every receptor here comes from a young man in good health and CMV-seronegative. Each CDR3 is given with its conserved first and last residue. A D gene is named only where the DNA matches it firmly. A row's size may be missing; if present it is once, few, many or a size class.

cdr3_nt,cdr3_aa,d_call,j_call,cdr3_length,v_call,clone_size
TGTGCCAGCAAGCGTCTAGCGGGAGGTTCCGGGAAATACGAGCAGTACTTC,CASKRLAGGSGKYEQYF,TRBD2,TRBJ2-7,17,TRBV9,once
TGTGCCAGCAGTCGTACCGGGACAGGGATGAATGAGCAGTTCTTC,CASSRTGTGMNEQFF,TRBD1,TRBJ2-1,15,TRBV28,NA
TGTGCCAGCACCCCACCGGGACAGGAATTACATGGCTACACCTTC,CASTPPGQELHGYTF,TRBD1,TRBJ1-2,15,TRBV6-6,once
TGTGCCAGCAGTACCCCACGCGGGGGCGGTACGCGAGAGACCCAGTACTTC,CASSTPRGGGTRETQYF,NA,TRBJ2-5,17,TRBV28,NA
TGTGCCAGCAGTTTATGGGGGGGACAGGGGAGGCGCCAGCCCCAGCATTTT,CASSLWGGQGRRQPQHF,TRBD1,TRBJ1-5,17,TRBV28,NA
TGTGCCAGCAGTTACCGACAGGGGAACACTGAAGCTTTCTTT,CASSYRQGNTEAFF,TRBD1,TRBJ1-1,14,TRBV6-6,once
TGTGCCAGCAGCAGCCCTAGACAGGGGACTAGCAATCAGCCCCAGCATTTT,CASSSPRQGTSNQPQHF,NA,TRBJ1-5,17,TRBV21-1,NA
TGTGCCAGCAGAAAGATTGGGGCACATGAGCAGTTCTTC,CASRKIGAHEQFF,NA,TRBJ2-1,13,TRBV28,once
TGCGCCAGCAGCCAAGATTTTTGGGGTAGCGAGACAGATACGCAGTATTTT,CASSQDFWGSETDTQYF,NA,TRBJ2-3,17,TRBV4-1,NA
TGTGCCAGCAGCTTGTCAGGCAACACTGAAGCTTTCTTT,CASSLSGNTEAFF,NA,TRBJ1-1,13,TRBV11-2,NA
TGTGCCAGCAGTTTTCAGCGGGAGCTGAATGAGCAGTTCTTC,CASSFQRELNEQFF,TRBD2,TRBJ2-1,14,TRBV28,NA
TGTGCCAGCAGCCGCGGGATAGAGACCCAGTACTTC,CASSRGIETQYF,NA,TRBJ2-5,12,TRBV5-4,once
TGCGCCAGCAGCCACCCTATAACAGGATCCTACGAGCAGTACTTC,CASSHPITGSYEQYF,NA,TRBJ2-7,15,TRBV4-1,NA
TGTGCCAGCCCGGACAGGACAACCCAGTACTTC,CASPDRTTQYF,TRBD1,TRBJ2-5,11,TRBV25-1,NA
TGTGCCACCAGCAGAGAGAGACTCGGGACAGGAGATCAGCCCCAGCATTTT,CATSRERLGTGDQPQHF,TRBD1,TRBJ1-5,17,TRBV15,NA
TGTGCCAGCAGCCGCACAGGGGGCGATCAGCCCCAGCATTTT,CASSRTGGDQPQHF,TRBD1,TRBJ1-5,14,TRBV6-5,NA
TGTGCCAGCAGCCCTGCGGACAAAATTGAGCAGTTCTTC,CASSPADKIEQFF,NA,TRBJ2-1,13,TRBV7-9,NA
TGTGCCAGCAGTTACGCTCTAGCGGGAGCCTACGAGCAGTACTTC,CASSYALAGAYEQYF,TRBD2,TRBJ2-7,15,TRBV6-6,NA
TGTGCCAGCAGCTGGGGGGGACAGGGGGTCATCAATCAGCCCCAGCATTTT,CASSWGGQGVINQPQHF,TRBD1,TRBJ1-5,17,TRBV5-5,NA
TGTGCCAGCAGTAACGGGAGGGACACCGGGGAGCTGTTTTTT,CASSNGRDTGELFF,TRBD2,TRBJ2-2,14,TRBV6-1,NA
TGTGCCAGCAGTTACCGAGGACTAGCGCGAATCTACGAGCAGTACTTC,CASSYRGLARIYEQYF,TRBD2,TRBJ2-7,16,TRBV6-5,NA
TGTGCCACCAGCAGATATCAACAGGGAAGTCGCTACGAGCAGTACTTC,CATSRYQQGSRYEQYF,NA,TRBJ2-7,16,TRBV15,NA
TGTGCCAGCAGCCAACAGGGGTCCAGTCAGCCCCAGCATTTT,CASSQQGSSQPQHF,TRBD1,TRBJ1-5,14,TRBV7-9,NA
TGTGCCAGCAGTGACTCCAGGCGGGCGGCACATGAGCAGTTCTTC,CASSDSRRAAHEQFF,NA,TRBJ2-1,15,TRBV6-4,once
TGTGCCAGCAGCTTAGGATCCCCCGGTTTGTCCCAGTACTTC,CASSLGSPGLSQYF,NA,TRBJ2-5,14,TRBV7-2,once
TGTGCCAGCAGCCACTCGGGACAGGGGGTTGAGCAGTACTTC,CASSHSGQGVEQYF,TRBD1,TRBJ2-5,14,TRBV14,once
TGTGCCAGCAGCTCTGATGGGGGAGGTTGGTGGGAGACCCAGTACTTC,CASSSDGGGWWETQYF,NA,TRBJ2-5,16,TRBV5-6,NA
TGCGCCAGCAGTCAAACTTCCAGGGGGGCGAAGACCCAGTACTTC,CASSQTSRGAKTQYF,NA,TRBJ2-5,15,TRBV23-1,NA
TGTGCTAGTGGTTTGGTCCCCCCACAGGGCCCGAGCGGGGAGCTGTTTTTT,CASGLVPPQGPSGELFF,NA,TRBJ2-2,17,TRBV12-5,NA
TGCGCCAGCAGCTACGGTTGGGGGGATACTGAAGCTTTCTTT,CASSYGWGDTEAFF,NA,TRBJ1-1,14,TRBV4-3,NA
TGTGCCAGCATAAGGTCGGGACAGGCCTACGAGCAGTACTTC,CASIRSGQAYEQYF,TRBD1,TRBJ2-7,14,TRBV28,NA
TGTGCCAGCACTCCCGTGAGCTCCTATAATTCACCCCTCCACTTT,CASTPVSSYNSPLHF,NA,TRBJ1-6,15,TRBV2,NA
TGTGCCAGCAGCTTAGTATCAGGGATCGGAGAGACCCAGTACTTC,CASSLVSGIGETQYF,NA,TRBJ2-5,15,TRBV7-3,NA
TGTGCCAGCAGCCGCGGGGCTAGCGGGAGGAGGGTTACAGATACGCAGTATTTT,CASSRGASGRRVTDTQYF,TRBD2,TRBJ2-3,18,TRBV27,NA
TGTGCCAGCAGCTTGAGACAGAATAATTCACCCCTCCACTTT,CASSLRQNNSPLHF,NA,TRBJ1-6,14,TRBV5-6,NA
TGTGCCAGCTCACCCGTAGATGGGAACACTGAAGCTTTCTTT,CASSPVDGNTEAFF,NA,TRBJ1-1,14,TRBV18,NA
TGTGCCAGCAGCTGCGGGAGTAACCATGAGCAGTTCTTC,CASSCGSNHEQFF,TRBD2,TRBJ2-1,13,TRBV6-7,NA
TGTGCCAGCAGCTCGGGACAATCCAATCAGCCCCAGCATTTT,CASSSGQSNQPQHF,NA,TRBJ1-5,14,TRBV7-8,NA
TGCGCCAGCAGCTTGACTCCGGGACAGGGGTTCGAGACCCAGTACTTC,CASSLTPGQGFETQYF,TRBD1,TRBJ2-5,16,TRBV5-1,NA
TGTGCCAGCAGCCAAGATCCTCGCCGAGACACCATATATTTT,CASSQDPRRDTIYF,NA,TRBJ1-3,14,TRBV4-2,NA
TGTGCCATCAGTGAGTCGATGGCGGGGGCTTACAATGAGCAGTTCTTC,CAISESMAGAYNEQFF,NA,TRBJ2-1,16,TRBV10-3,few
TGTGCCAGCAGTTACGAGGGGGTTGGTGAAAAACTGTTTTTT,CASSYEGVGEKLFF,NA,TRBJ1-4,14,TRBV27,NA
TGTGCCAGCAGGCTTACAGGGAGCCACCTTAACACTGAAGCTTTCTTT,CASRLTGSHLNTEAFF,NA,TRBJ1-1,16,TRBV5-8,NA
TGTGCCAGCAGCTTGGTAGGCGGGAGCGGCGAGACCCAGTACTTC,CASSLVGGSGETQYF,TRBD2,TRBJ2-5,15,TRBV5-4,NA
TGTGCCAGCAGTTTTAACAGTGGGAGGGCCGATGAGCAGTTCTTC,CASSFNSGRADEQFF,TRBD2,TRBJ2-1,15,TRBV27,NA
TGCGCCAGCAGCCAAAGAACCGGACTAGTCGGTCAGTTCTTC,CASSQRTGLVGQFF,TRBD2,TRBJ2-1,14,TRBV4-3,NA
TGTGCCAGCAGCATATCGCCAGAGACAGGGATCTACGAGCAGTACTTC,CASSISPETGIYEQYF,TRBD1,TRBJ2-7,16,TRBV5-4,NA
TGTGCCAGCAGCCAAGCCTTAGCGGATGCTCGAGAGACCCAGTACTTC,CASSQALADARETQYF,NA,TRBJ2-5,16,TRBV4-2,NA
TGTGCCAGCAGTTTGGGGAGAGGTTCACCCCTCCACTTT,CASSLGRGSPLHF,NA,TRBJ1-6,13,TRBV28,NA
TGTGCCATTGCGAGTTACAGCTCCTACGAGCAGTACTTC,CAIASYSSYEQYF,NA,TRBJ2-7,13,TRBV10-3,once
TGTGCCAGCAGCCGAGGACTAGCGGGAGTGTCCTACGAGCAGTACTTC,CASSRGLAGVSYEQYF,TRBD2,TRBJ2-7,16,TRBV6-6,NA
TGTGCCAGCAGCTTAGGTCAGGGTATCTCCGCCTACAAGCAGTACTTC,CASSLGQGISAYKQYF,NA,TRBJ2-7,16,TRBV7-2,NA
TGCGCCAGCCGGGATCCGGCAACTAATGAAAAACTGTTTTTT,CASRDPATNEKLFF,NA,TRBJ1-4,14,TRBV4-1,few
TGTGCCAGCACCGGGAGACCCCACTACGAGCAGTACTTC,CASTGRPHYEQYF,NA,TRBJ2-7,13,TRBV28,NA
TGTGCCAGCACCCCCAGGGGCAGGGACACAGATACGCAGTATTTT,CASTPRGRDTDTQYF,NA,TRBJ2-3,15,TRBV7-9,NA
TGTGCCAGCAGTTTTCTGTTCGCGAACACCGGGGAGCTGTTTTTT,CASSFLFANTGELFF,NA,TRBJ2-2,15,TRBV27,NA
TGTGCCAGCAGCAACGACTGCTCTGGGGCCAACGTCCTGACTTTC,CASSNDCSGANVLTF,NA,TRBJ2-6,15,TRBV21-1,once
TGTGCCAGCAGCTTAGCGGCTAGCGGGAGATACGCCGGGGAGCTGTTTTTT,CASSLAASGRYAGELFF,TRBD2,TRBJ2-2,17,TRBV7-2,NA
TGTGCCAGCAGCCAAGATGAAGCCTACGAGCAGTACTTC,CASSQDEAYEQYF,NA,TRBJ2-7,13,TRBV4-2,NA